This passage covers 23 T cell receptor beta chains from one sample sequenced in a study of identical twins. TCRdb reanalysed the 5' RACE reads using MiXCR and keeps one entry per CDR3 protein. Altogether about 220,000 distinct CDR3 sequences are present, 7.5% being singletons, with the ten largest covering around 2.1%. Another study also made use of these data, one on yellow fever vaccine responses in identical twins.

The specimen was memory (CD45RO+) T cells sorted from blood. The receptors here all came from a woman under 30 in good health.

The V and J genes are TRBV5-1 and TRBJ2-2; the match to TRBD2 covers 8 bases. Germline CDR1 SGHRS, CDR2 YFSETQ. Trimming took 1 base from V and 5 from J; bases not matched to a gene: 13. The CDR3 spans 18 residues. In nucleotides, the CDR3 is TGCGCCAGCAGCTTGTTTGGCCCGGAGCGGGAGTGGACCGGGGAGCTGTTTTTT. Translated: CASSLFGPEREWTGELFF.

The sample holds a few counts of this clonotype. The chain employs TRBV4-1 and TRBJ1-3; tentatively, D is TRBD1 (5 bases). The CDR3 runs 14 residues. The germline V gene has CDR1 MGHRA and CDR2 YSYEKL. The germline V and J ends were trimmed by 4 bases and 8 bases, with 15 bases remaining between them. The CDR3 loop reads CASSPGEGSDTIYF. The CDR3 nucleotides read TGCGCCAGCAGCCCAGGTGAGGGGTCGGACACCATATATTTT.

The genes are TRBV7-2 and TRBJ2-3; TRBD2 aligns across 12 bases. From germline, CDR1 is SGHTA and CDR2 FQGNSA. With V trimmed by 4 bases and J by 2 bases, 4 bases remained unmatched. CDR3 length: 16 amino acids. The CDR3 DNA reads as TGTGCCAGCAGCTCGACTAGCGGGGGATACACAGATACGCAGTATTTT. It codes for CASSSTSGGYTDTQYF. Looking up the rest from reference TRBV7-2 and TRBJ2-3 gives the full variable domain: GAGVSQSPSNKVTEKGKDVELRCDPISGHTALYWYRQSLGQGLEFLIYFQGNSAPDKSGLPSDRFSAERTGGSVSTLTIQRTQQEDSAVYLCASSSTSGGYTDTQYFGPGTRLTVL.

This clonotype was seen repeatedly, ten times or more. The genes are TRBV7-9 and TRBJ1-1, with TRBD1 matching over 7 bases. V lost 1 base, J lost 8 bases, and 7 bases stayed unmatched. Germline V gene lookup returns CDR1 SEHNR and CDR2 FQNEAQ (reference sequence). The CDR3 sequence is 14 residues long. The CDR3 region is CASSLDRGVTEAFF. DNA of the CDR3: TGTGCCAGCAGCTTAGACAGGGGAGTAACCGAAGCTTTCTTT.

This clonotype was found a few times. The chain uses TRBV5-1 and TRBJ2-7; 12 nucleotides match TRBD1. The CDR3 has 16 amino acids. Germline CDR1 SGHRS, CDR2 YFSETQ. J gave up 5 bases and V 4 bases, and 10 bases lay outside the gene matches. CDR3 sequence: CASSLGTGGSWDEQYF. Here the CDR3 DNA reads TGCGCCAGCAGCCTTGGGACAGGGGGCTCCTGGGACGAGCAGTACTTC.

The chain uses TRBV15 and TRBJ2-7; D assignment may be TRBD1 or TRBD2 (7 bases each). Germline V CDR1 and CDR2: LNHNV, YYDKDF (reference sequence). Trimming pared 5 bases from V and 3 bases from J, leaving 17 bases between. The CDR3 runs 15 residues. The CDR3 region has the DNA TGTGCCACCAGCCCCGGCAGGGGGGGTGTCTACGAGCAGTACTTC. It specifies CATSPGRGGVYEQYF.

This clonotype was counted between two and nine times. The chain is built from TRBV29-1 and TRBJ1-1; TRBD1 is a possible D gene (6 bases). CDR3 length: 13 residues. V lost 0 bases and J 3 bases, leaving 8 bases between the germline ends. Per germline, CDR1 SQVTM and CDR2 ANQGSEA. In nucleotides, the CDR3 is TGCAGCGTTGAAGAAGGGACATACACTGAAGCTTTCTTT. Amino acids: CSVEEGTYTEAFF.

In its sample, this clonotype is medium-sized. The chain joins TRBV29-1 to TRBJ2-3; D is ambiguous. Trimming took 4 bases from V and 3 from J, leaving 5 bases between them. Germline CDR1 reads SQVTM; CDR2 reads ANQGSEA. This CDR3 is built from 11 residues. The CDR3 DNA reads TGCAGCGTTGCCCAAACAGATACGCAGTATTTT. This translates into CSVAQTDTQYF.

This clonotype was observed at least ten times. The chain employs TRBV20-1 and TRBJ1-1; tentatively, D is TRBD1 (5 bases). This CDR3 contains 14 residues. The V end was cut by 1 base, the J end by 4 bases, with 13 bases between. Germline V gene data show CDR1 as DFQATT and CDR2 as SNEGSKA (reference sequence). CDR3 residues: CSARVVGAATEAFF. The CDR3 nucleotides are TGCAGTGCTAGAGTAGTAGGGGCGGCCACTGAAGCTTTCTTT.

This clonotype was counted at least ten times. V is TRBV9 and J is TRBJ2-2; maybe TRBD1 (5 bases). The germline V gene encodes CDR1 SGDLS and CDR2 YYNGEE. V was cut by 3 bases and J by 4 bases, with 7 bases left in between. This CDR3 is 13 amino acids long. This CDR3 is CASSGQFTGELFF. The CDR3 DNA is TGTGCCAGCAGCGGACAGTTCACCGGGGAGCTGTTTTTT.

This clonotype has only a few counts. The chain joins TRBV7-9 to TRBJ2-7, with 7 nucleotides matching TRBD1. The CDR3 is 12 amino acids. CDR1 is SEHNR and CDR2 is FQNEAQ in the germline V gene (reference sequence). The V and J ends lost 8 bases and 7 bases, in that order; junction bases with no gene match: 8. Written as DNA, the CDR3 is TGTGCCAGCTGGACAGGTGACCGAGAGCAGTACTTC. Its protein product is CASWTGDREQYF.

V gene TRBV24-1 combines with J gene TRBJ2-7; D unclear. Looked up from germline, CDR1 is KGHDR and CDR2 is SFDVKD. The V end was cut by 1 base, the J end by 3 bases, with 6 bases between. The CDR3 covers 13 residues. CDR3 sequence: CATSDFKGYEQYF. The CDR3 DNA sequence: TGTGCCACCAGTGATTTTAAGGGCTACGAGCAGTACTTC.

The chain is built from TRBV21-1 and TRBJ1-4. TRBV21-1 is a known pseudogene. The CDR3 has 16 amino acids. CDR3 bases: TGTGCCAGCAGCAGCGTTGAGGATACGGCTAATGAAAAACTGTTTTTT. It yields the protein CASSSVEDTANEKLFF.

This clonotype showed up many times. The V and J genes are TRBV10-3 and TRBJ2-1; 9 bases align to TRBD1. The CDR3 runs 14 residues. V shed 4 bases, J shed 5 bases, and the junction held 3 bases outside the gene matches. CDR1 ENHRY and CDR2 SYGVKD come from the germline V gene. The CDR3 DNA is TGTGCCATCAGTGGGGACAGGGATAACAATGAGCAGTTCTTC. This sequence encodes CAISGDRDNNEQFF.

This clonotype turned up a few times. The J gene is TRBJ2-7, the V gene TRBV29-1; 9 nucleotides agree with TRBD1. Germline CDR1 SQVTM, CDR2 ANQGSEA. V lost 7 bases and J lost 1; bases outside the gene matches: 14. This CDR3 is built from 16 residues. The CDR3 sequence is CSASGQGSSFSYEQYF. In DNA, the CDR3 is TGCAGCGCCTCGGGACAGGGATCCAGTTTTTCCTACGAGCAGTACTTC.

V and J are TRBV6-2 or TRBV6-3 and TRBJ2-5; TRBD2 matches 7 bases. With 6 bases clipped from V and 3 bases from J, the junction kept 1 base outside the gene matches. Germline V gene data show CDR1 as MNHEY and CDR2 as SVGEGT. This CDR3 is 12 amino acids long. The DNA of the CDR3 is TGTGCCAGCAGCACTAGCGAAGAGACCCAGTACTTC. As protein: CASSTSEETQYF.

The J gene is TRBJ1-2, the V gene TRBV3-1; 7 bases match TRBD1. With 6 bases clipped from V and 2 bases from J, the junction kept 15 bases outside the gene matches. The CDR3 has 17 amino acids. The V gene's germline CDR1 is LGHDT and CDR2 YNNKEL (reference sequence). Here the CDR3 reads CASRPWDSAAVNYGYTF. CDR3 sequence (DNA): TGTGCCAGCAGGCCATGGGACAGTGCCGCCGTGAACTATGGCTACACCTTC. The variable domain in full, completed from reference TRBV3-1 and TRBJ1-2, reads DTAVSQTPKYLVTQMGNDKSIKCEQNLGHDTMYWYKQDSKKFLKIMFSYNNKELIINETVPNRFSPKSPDKAHLNLHINSLELGDSAVYFCASRPWDSAAVNYGYTFGSGTRLTVV.

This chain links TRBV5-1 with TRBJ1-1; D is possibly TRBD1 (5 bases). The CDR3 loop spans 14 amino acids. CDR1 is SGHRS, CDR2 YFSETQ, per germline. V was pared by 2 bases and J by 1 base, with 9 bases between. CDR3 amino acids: CASSFSGTNTEAFF. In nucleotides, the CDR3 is TGCGCCAGCAGCTTCTCGGGGACGAACACTGAAGCTTTCTTT.

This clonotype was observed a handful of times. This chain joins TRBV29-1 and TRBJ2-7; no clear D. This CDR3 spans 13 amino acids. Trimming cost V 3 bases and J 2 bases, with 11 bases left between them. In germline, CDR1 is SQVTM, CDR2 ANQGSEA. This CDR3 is CSVEVPGAYEQYF. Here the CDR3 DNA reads TGCAGCGTTGAGGTTCCAGGAGCCTACGAGCAGTACTTC.

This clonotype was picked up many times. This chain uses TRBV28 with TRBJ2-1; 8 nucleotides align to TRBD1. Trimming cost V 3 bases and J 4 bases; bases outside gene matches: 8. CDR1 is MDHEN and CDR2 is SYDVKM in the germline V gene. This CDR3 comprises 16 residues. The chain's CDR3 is CASSLLSGGLYNEQFF. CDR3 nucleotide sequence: TGTGCCAGCAGTTTGTTGTCAGGGGGCTTATACAATGAGCAGTTCTTC.

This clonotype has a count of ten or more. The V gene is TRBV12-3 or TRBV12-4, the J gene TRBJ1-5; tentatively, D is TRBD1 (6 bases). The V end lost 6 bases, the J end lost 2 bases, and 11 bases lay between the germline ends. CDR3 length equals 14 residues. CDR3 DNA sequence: TGTGCCAGCAGAGAACAGGGTCGCAATCAGCCCCAGCATTTT. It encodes CASREQGRNQPQHF.

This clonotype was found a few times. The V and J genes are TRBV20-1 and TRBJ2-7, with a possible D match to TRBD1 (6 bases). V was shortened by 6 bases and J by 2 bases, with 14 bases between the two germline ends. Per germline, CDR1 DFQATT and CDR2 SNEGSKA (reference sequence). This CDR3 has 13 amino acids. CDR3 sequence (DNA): TGCAGTGCCCACAGGGACAAGGCCTACGAGCAGTACTTC. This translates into CSAHRDKAYEQYF.

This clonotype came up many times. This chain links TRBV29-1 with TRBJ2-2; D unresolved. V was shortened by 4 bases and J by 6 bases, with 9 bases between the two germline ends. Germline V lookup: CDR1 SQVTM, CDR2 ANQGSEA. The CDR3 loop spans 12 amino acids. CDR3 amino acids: CSVGSGAGELFF. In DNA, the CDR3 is TGCAGCGTTGGATCAGGCGCCGGGGAGCTGTTTTTT.